This T cell receptor (beta chain) was sequenced for a study of shared clonotypes between healthy human individuals. Study summary: The donors, a couple of women and a few men, were aged 18 to 49.

Healthy HIV-negative adults with no recent acute infections or vaccinations were recruited as donors. Into CD45RA+ naive and CD45RA-negative memory subsets, the CD4+ cells were split. Assay: immunoSEQ multiplex PCR; the TCRdb copy retains only in-frame clones and omits some. The data contain fewer than 1.6 million clones, around 98.5% of them singletons. The sample consisted of naive CD4+ T cells sorted from blood. Subset noted: CD45RA+ positively selected. This clonotype was sampled from a man aged 25 to 40 in good health.

The CDR3 DNA sequence: TGTGCCAGTAGTCTCGTACCGGGACAGTTTAAGGAGCAGTACTTC. Translated, it gives CASSLVPGQFKEQYF. V and J are TRBV19 and TRBJ2-7; TRBD1 matches at 7 bases. The CDR3 has 15 amino acids. The germline gives CDR1 LNHDA, CDR2 SQIVND (reference sequence). V shed 5 bases, J shed 7 bases, and the junction held 14 bases outside the gene matches.